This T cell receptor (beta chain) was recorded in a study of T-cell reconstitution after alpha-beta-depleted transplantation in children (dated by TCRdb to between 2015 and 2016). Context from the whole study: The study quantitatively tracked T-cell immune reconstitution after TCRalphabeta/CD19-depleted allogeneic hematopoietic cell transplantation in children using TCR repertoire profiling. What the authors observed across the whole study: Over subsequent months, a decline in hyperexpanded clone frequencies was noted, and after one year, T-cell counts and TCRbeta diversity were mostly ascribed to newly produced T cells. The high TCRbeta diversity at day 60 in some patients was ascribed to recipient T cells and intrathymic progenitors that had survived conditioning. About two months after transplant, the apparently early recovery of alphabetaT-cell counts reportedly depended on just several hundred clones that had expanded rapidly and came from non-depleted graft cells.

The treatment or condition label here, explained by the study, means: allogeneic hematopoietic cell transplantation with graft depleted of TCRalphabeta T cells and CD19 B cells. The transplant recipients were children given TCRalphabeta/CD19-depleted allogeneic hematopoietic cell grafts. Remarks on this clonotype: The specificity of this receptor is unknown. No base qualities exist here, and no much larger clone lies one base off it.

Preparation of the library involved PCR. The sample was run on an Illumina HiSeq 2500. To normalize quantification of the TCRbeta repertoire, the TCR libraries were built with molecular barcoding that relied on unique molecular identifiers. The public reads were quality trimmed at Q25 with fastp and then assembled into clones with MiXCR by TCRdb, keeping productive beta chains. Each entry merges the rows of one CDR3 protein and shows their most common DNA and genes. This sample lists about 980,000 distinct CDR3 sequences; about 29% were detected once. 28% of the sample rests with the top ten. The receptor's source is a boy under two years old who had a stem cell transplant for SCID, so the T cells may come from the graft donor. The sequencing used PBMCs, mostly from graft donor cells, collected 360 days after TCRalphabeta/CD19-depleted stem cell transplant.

The CDR3 protein is CASSPGGAGGQETQYF. The DNA is TGTGCCAGCAGCCCCGGGGGTGCGGGGGGCCAAGAGACCCAGTACTTC. In this chain, TRBV5-4 is recombined with TRBJ2-5; 8 bases in between match TRBD2. Measured from the cysteine to the phenylalanine, the CDR3 is 16 residues long. Only the CDR3 DNA is retained, 48 bases long and in frame from the first base. Via the germline V gene (reference sequence), CDR1 is SGHNT and CDR2 YYREEE. V lost 4 bases and J lost 1 base, and the count of bases not matched to a germline gene is 9.